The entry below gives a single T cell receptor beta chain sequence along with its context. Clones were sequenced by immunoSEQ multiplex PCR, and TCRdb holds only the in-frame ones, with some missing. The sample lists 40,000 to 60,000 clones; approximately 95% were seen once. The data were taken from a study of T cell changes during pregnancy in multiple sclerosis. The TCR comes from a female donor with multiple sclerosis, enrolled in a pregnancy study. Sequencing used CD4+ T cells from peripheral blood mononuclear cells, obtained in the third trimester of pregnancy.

This CDR3 reads CASSLDRGKGEKLFF. CDR3 nucleotides: TGTGCCAGCAGCTTGGACAGGGGAAAGGGTGAAAAACTGTTTTTT. The chain combines TRBV5-8 with TRBJ1-4, with TRBD1 matching 7 bases. V shed 0 bases and J 7 bases; nucleotides not matched to a gene: 6. The CDR3 covers 15 residues. From germline, CDR1 is SGHTS and CDR2 YDEGEE. The complete variable domain, with remaining parts taken from reference TRBV5-8 and TRBJ1-4, reads EAGVTQSPTHLIKTRGQQATLRCSPISGHTSVYWYQQALGLGLQFLLWYDEGEERNRGNFPPRFSGRQFPNYSSELNVNALELEDSALYLCASSLDRGKGEKLFFGSGTQLSVL.